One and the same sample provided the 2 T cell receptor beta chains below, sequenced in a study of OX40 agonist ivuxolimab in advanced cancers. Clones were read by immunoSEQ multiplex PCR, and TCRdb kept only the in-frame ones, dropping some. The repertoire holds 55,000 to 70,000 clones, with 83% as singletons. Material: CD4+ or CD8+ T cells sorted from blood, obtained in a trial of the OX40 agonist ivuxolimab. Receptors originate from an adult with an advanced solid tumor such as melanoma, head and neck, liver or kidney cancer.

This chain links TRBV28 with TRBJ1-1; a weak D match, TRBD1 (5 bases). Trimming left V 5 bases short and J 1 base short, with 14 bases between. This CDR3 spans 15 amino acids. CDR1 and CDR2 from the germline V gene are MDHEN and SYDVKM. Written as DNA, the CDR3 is TGTGCCAGCAGTACCTCTGGGGGGGGGAACACTGAAGCTTTCTTT. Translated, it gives CASSTSGGGNTEAFF.

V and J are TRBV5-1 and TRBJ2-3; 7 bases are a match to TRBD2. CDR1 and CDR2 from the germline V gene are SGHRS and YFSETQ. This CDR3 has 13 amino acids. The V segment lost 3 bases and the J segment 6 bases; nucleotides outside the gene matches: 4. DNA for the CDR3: TGCGCCAGCAGCTACGACGGGGGGGATACGCAGTATTTT. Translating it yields CASSYDGGDTQYF.